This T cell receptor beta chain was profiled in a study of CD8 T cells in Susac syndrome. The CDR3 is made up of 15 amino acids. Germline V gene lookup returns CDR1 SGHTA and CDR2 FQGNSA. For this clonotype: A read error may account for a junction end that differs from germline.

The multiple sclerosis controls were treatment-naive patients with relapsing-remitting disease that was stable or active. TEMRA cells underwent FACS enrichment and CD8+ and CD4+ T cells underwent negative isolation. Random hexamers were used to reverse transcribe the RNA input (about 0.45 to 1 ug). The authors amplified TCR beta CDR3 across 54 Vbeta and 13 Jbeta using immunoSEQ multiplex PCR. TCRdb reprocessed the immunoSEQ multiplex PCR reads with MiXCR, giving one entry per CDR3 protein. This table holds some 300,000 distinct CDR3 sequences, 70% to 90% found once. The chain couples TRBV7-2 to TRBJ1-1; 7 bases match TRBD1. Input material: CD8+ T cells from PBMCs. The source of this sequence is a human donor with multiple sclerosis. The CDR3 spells CASSLELGGEREGFF. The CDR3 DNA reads TGTGCCAGCAGCTTAGAACTAGGGGGCGAGAGGGAAGGTTTCTTT.